The sequence of this TCR beta chain was determined in a study of T cell repertoires in cytomegalovirus infection. Background on the study: Evidence of both CMV infection and a matching HLA type came from public TCR beta signatures. Study results and caveats: Cumulative public TCR beta family frequency identified CMV carriers with the relevant HLA.

CDR3 length: 11 amino acids. Germline loops: CDR1 SQVTM, CDR2 ANQGSEA. Unmatched junction bases numbered 3, after V lost 5 bases and J lost 6 bases. Turning to this clonotype: Its cognate antigen is unknown.

MiXCR, run by TCRdb on the reads, gives a single entry per CDR3 protein. The table records fewer than 850,000 distinct CDR3 sequences, 25% to 30% of them present only once. The clonotype originates from a human donor in good health (CMV status not recorded). Some clones in this sample may be carry-over from other donors' samples. Sequenced here: cultured CD8+ T cells from PBMCs, sampled from culture after CMV antigen stimulation. The J gene is TRBJ1-2, the V gene TRBV29-1, with TRBD1 matching over 7 bases. As DNA, the CDR3 is TGCAGCGTTAACAGGGGCCATGGCTACACCTTC. This codes for CSVNRGHGYTF.